A selection of T cell receptor beta chains follows, all from one sample in a study of cytomegalovirus exposure and HLA in healthy donors. Libraries were prepared by immunoSEQ multiplex PCR; TCRdb keeps only in-frame clonotypes and omits some of them. Among approximately 110,000 clones listed, around 73% were seen once. Source material: PBMCs. Receptor source: a woman under 40 in good health and CMV-seropositive. The CDR3 runs from the conserved cysteine through the conserved F or W. The D gene is left open where the match is weak. The size field is filled for only some rows; it gives once, few, many or a size class.

>TRBJ1-5|TRBD1|-|TRBV4-1
TGCGCCAGCAGCCACGAAGGACAGGTCGGCAATCAGCCCCAGCATTTT
CASSHEGQVGNQPQHF
>TRBJ2-5|-|-|TRBV6-6
TGTGCCAGCAGTCCTCGCGGGCTCGAGACCCAGTACTTC
CASSPRGLETQYF
>TRBJ1-4|TRBD1|-|TRBV5-1
TGCGCCAGCAGCCAAAGTATAGGGGGCGATGAAAAACTGTTTTTT
CASSQSIGGDEKLFF
>TRBJ1-1|-|-|TRBV21-1
TGTGCCAGCACCATTGTCCCGGGACAGGGGTTCGCGAACACTGAAGCTTTCTTT
CASTIVPGQGFANTEAFF
>TRBJ2-1|-|few|TRBV2
TGTGCCAGCAGCGTCACTTTGAATGAGCAGTTCTTC
CASSVTLNEQFF
>TRBJ2-1|TRBD2|-|TRBV10-3
TGTGCCATCAGTACACTAGCGGCCAATGAGCAGTTCTTC
CAISTLAANEQFF
>TRBJ2-1|-|-|TRBV6-1
TGTGCCAGCAGTGAAGCGACAGCTATACCTATACAAGTGCAGTTCTTC
CASSEATAIPIQVQFF
>TRBJ2-3|-|-|TRBV25-1
TGTGCCAGCAGCGTCCTACAGAGCTCAAGCACAGATACGCAGTATTTT
CASSVLQSSSTDTQYF
>TRBJ1-1|-|-|TRBV11-3
TGTGCCAGCAGCTTAGACTCTTTGCAGGGGAACACTGAAGCTTTCTTT
CASSLDSLQGNTEAFF
>TRBJ2-5|TRBD2|-|TRBV10-3
TGTGCCATCAGCAGAGGGACTAGCGGGAGTCAAGAGACCCAGTACTTC
CAISRGTSGSQETQYF
>TRBJ2-1|TRBD2|-|TRBV9
TGTGCCAGCAGCGTAGGGGGGACTAGCGGATACAATGAGCAGTTCTTC
CASSVGGTSGYNEQFF
>TRBJ2-3|-|-|TRBV6-1
TGTGCCAGCAGGTTCCAGAGCACAGATACGCAGTATTTT
CASRFQSTDTQYF
>TRBJ2-1|-|-|TRBV5-1
TGCGCCAGCAGCTTGAGGCAGGCTGATGCCTACAATGAGCAGTTCTTC
CASSLRQADAYNEQFF
>TRBJ1-6|TRBD1|few|TRBV19
TGTGCCAGTAGTGTGACAGGGTTCATCGATTCACCCCTCCACTTT
CASSVTGFIDSPLHF
>TRBJ1-2|TRBD1|-|TRBV10-1
TGCGCCAGCAGTGAGTCTCCGGGACAGGTTAATGGCTACACCTTC
CASSESPGQVNGYTF
>TRBJ1-1|TRBD1|-|TRBV27
TGTGCCAGCAGGGGGGACAGGGGATGGTGGTGGGAGCGGACTGAAGCTTTCTTT
CASRGDRGWWWERTEAFF
>TRBJ2-5|-|-|TRBV5-1
TGCGCCAGCAGCGTGGGGTTGGGCGGGAAAGAGACCCAGTACTTC
CASSVGLGGKETQYF
>TRBJ1-2|TRBD1|-|TRBV19
TGTGCCAGTAGCGCACCCAGGGGGCGCGGCTACACCTTC
CASSAPRGRGYTF
>TRBJ1-5|-|-|TRBV30
TGTGCCTGGACGAACGGGGGTAATCAGCCCCAGCATTTT
CAWTNGGNQPQHF
>TRBJ2-2|-|few|TRBV10-2
TGCGCCAGCAGTGGAATTGGAGGCGGGGAGCTGTTTTTT
CASSGIGGGELFF
>TRBJ1-6|-|-|TRBV4-1
TGCGCCAGCAGCCTCCCCATCCAGGGGAGCAATTCACCCCTCCACTTT
CASSLPIQGSNSPLHF
>TRBJ1-2|-|-|TRBV29-1
TGCACTTCGGAGGAGAACTATGGCTACACCTTC
CTSEENYGYTF
>TRBJ2-1|-|-|TRBV2
TGTGCCAGCCGATGGGGCGGGGACTACAATGAGCAGTTCTTC
CASRWGGDYNEQFF
>TRBJ2-6|-|few|TRBV5-5
TGTGCCAGCAGCTTTGACAGCCACTCTGGGGCCAACGTCCTGACTTTC
CASSFDSHSGANVLTF
>TRBJ1-3|TRBD1|-|TRBV5-1
TGCGCCAGCAAAGGGGGACAGGGCTCTGGAAACACCATATATTTT
CASKGGQGSGNTIYF
>TRBJ1-4|-|-|TRBV5-1
TGCGCCAGCAGCTTTAGGCAGGGGAACGAAAAACTGTTTTTT
CASSFRQGNEKLFF
>TRBJ1-2|TRBD1|-|TRBV7-3
TGTGCCAGCAGCCCCGACAGGGTTGTCGGCGGCTACACCTTC
CASSPDRVVGGYTF
>TRBJ2-1|TRBD1|-|TRBV29-1
TGCAGCGTTGCAGGGGGCGAGCAGTTCTTC
CSVAGGEQFF
>TRBJ1-4|-|-|TRBV12-5
TGTGCTAGTGGGGACAGTAAGAATGAAAAACTGTTTTTT
CASGDSKNEKLFF
>TRBJ2-5|-|-|TRBV2
TGTGCCAGCAGTGAAGCGCTAATGCGGGGGCATCAAGAGACCCAGTACTTC
CASSEALMRGHQETQYF
>TRBJ2-3|-|-|TRBV4-1
TGCGCCAGCAGCCAAGAACGAGGGGGTGGCACAGATACGCAGTATTTT
CASSQERGGGTDTQYF
>TRBJ1-2|-|few|TRBV6-5
TGTGCCAGCAGTGAAGGGCCGGGGGGCTACACCTTC
CASSEGPGGYTF
>TRBJ1-4|TRBD1|-|TRBV30
TGTGCCTGGACCCGGACAGGGGGCAATGAAAAACTGTTTTTT
CAWTRTGGNEKLFF
>TRBJ1-5|-|-|TRBV7-3
TGTGCCAGCAGCTTAGGTACAGGAAATCAGCCCCAGCATTTT
CASSLGTGNQPQHF
>TRBJ2-7|TRBD2|-|TRBV9
TGTGCCAGCAGCGCCGGACTAGCGGGGCTCGGGGAGCAGTACTTC
CASSAGLAGLGEQYF
>TRBJ1-2|-|-|TRBV5-1
TGCGCCAGCAGCTTGGAAGCGACCTATGGCTACACCTTC
CASSLEATYGYTF
>TRBJ2-3|TRBD2|-|TRBV7-9
TGTGCCAGCAGCGCCACGGGGAGGGAATGGAGCACAGATACGCAGTATTTT
CASSATGREWSTDTQYF
>TRBJ1-3|-|-|TRBV25-1
TGTGCCTCAGTCCCCGGGGGGGGAAACACCATATATTTT
CASVPGGGNTIYF
>TRBJ2-5|-|-|TRBV6-1
TGTGCCAGCAGTGACAGGGGGGCGTGGGAGACCCAGTACTTC
CASSDRGAWETQYF
>TRBJ2-1|TRBD2|-|TRBV11-2
TGTGCCAGCAGCTTCCTAGCGGGGTCTGCCAATGAGCAGTTCTTC
CASSFLAGSANEQFF
>TRBJ2-7|TRBD2|few|TRBV6-1
TGTGCCAGCAGTGGGGAGGGACCAACCTACGAGCAGTACTTC
CASSGEGPTYEQYF
>TRBJ1-2|-|-|TRBV18
TGTGCCAGCTCACGAAACAGGGACGATTTCTATGGCTACACCTTC
CASSRNRDDFYGYTF
>TRBJ1-2|TRBD1|-|TRBV19
TGTGCCAGTAGTATAGCGTACGGACAGGGCATCTATGGCTACACCTTC
CASSIAYGQGIYGYTF
>TRBJ2-3|TRBD2|once|TRBV18
TGTGCCAGCTCACCACTAGCGGGGGGGACGACAGATACGCAGTATTTT
CASSPLAGGTTDTQYF
>TRBJ2-3|-|-|TRBV30
TGTGCCTCCCGGCGGGCAGATACGCAGTATTTT
CASRRADTQYF
>TRBJ1-5|-|few|TRBV27
TGTGCCAGCAGTCTCGCCGGGACATTGGGTCAGCCCCAGCATTTT
CASSLAGTLGQPQHF
>TRBJ1-6|-|-|TRBV6-5
TGTGCCAGCAGTGCCTATAATTCCCCCCTCCACTTT
CASSAYNSPLHF
>TRBJ1-4|-|few|TRBV11-2
TGTGCCAGCAGCTTAGGTGTCACAGCTACTAATGAAAAACTGTTTTTT
CASSLGVTATNEKLFF